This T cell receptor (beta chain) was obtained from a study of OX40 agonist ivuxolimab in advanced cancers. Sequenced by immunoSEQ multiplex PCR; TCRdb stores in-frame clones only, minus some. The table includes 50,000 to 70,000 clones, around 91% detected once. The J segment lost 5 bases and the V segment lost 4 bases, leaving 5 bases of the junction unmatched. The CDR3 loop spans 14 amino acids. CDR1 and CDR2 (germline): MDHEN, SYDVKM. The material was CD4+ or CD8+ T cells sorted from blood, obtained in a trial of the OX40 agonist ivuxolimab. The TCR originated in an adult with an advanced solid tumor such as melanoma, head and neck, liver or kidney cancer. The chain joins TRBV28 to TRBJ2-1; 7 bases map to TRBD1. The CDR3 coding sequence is TGTGCCAGCAGTTCCGGGACAGCCAACAATGAGCAGTTCTTC. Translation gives CASSSGTANNEQFF. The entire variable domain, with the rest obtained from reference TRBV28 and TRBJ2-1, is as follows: DVKVTQSSRYLVKRTGEKVFLECVQDMDHENMFWYRQDPGLGLRLIYFSYDVKMKEKGDIPEGYSVSREKKERFSLILESASTNQTSMYLCASSSGTANNEQFFGPGTRLTVL.